The 24 T cell receptor beta chains below were found in one sample sequenced in a study of T cell changes during pregnancy in multiple sclerosis. TCRdb keeps only in-frame clones here, not all; method: immunoSEQ multiplex PCR. Of some 120,000 clones in the sample, approximately 93% were seen once. The specimen was peripheral blood, collected before pregnancy. The source is a female donor with multiple sclerosis, enrolled in a pregnancy study.

This sequence joins TRBV5-6 and TRBJ1-6; 7 bases map to TRBD1. V was pared by 1 base and J by 5 bases, with 3 bases of the junction left unmatched. The germline V gene encodes CDR1 SGHDT and CDR2 YYEEEE. The CDR3 extends over 15 amino acids. This chain's CDR3 is CASSLKGQNNSPLHF. In DNA, the CDR3 is TGTGCCAGCAGCTTGAAGGGACAGAATAATTCACCCCTCCACTTT. The full variable domain, its missing parts supplied by reference TRBV5-6 and TRBJ1-6, is DAGVTQSPTHLIKTRGQQVTLRCSPKSGHDTVSWYQQALGQGPQFIFQYYEEEERQRGNFPDRFSGHQFPNYSSELNVNALLLGDSALYLCASSLKGQNNSPLHFGNGTRLTVT.

V usage is TRBV9 and J usage is TRBJ2-5, with TRBD1 as a possible D gene (6 bases). The V end lost 3 bases, the J end lost 2 bases, and 14 bases lay between the germline ends. The CDR3 spans 15 residues. The germline V gene encodes CDR1 SGDLS and CDR2 YYNGEE. The chain's CDR3 is CASSAQGLAQETQYF. CDR3 in DNA: TGTGCCAGCAGCGCCCAGGGGCTCGCTCAAGAGACCCAGTACTTC.

The chain links TRBV6-1 to TRBJ1-1; 7 positions agree with TRBD1. The length of the CDR3 is 16 residues. Germline V gene lookup returns CDR1 MNHNS and CDR2 SASEGT. V was pared by 2 bases and J by 1 base, with 7 bases of the junction left unmatched. The CDR3 DNA reads TGTGCCAGCAGTGAATTTTGGCGACAGGGGAACACTGAAGCTTTCTTT. This encodes CASSEFWRQGNTEAFF.

The chain is built from TRBV2 and TRBJ1-2, with TRBD1 matching over 10 bases. This CDR3 spans 15 amino acids. Germline-derived CDR1 and CDR2 are SNHLY and FYNNEI. V trimming: 0 bases; J trimming: 7 bases; junction bases outside the gene matches: 5. CDR3 amino acids: CASSEARTGGSGYTF. In DNA, the CDR3 is TGTGCCAGCAGTGAAGCGCGGACAGGGGGAAGTGGCTACACCTTC.

The chain uses TRBV6-1 and TRBJ2-7; 7 positions match TRBD2. The V gene's germline CDR1 is MNHNS and CDR2 SASEGT. J lost 3 bases, V lost 4 bases, and 9 bases had no gene match. CDR3 size: 15 residues. The DNA for the CDR3 is TGTGCCAGCAGTGGGTGGGCCGGGACTAACTACGAGCAGTACTTC. This translates into CASSGWAGTNYEQYF.

V gene TRBV7-3 combines with J gene TRBJ2-3; 11 nucleotides agree with TRBD2. The germline V gene encodes CDR1 SGHTA and CDR2 FQGTGA. The CDR3 length is 17 residues. V lost 1 base, J lost 4 bases, and 7 bases stayed unmatched. The CDR3 DNA is TGTGCCAGCAGCTTAAAAGGGCTAGCGGGGGGTGCAGATACGCAGTATTTT. Amino acid sequence: CASSLKGLAGGADTQYF.

V is TRBV6-5 and J is TRBJ1-2; D might be TRBD1 (6 bases). The V gene's germline CDR1 is MNHEY and CDR2 SVGAGI. Trimming removed 6 bases at V and 8 bases at J, with 16 bases between. CDR3 length: 13 amino acids. CDR3: CASSNGGGRGYTF. CDR3 bases: TGTGCCAGCAGCAACGGGGGGGGCCGAGGCTACACCTTC.

The genes are TRBV19 and TRBJ2-3, with 7 bases lining up with TRBD1. V shed 6 bases and J 6 bases; nucleotides not matched to a gene: 9. The CDR3 runs to 14 residues. Per the germline V gene, CDR1 is LNHDA and CDR2 is SQIVND (reference sequence). The CDR3 nucleotides read TGTGCCAGTAGACGGACAGGCGACTGGGATACGCAGTATTTT. This translates into CASRRTGDWDTQYF.

J is TRBJ1-1 and V is TRBV27; D perhaps matches TRBD1 (5 bases). Trimming shortened V by 6 bases and J by 4 bases, and 18 bases separated the two germline ends. Germline-derived CDR1 and CDR2 are MNHEY and SMNVEV (reference sequence). The CDR3 consists of 15 residues. This chain's CDR3 is CASRSQGGSVTEAFF. The CDR3 DNA sequence: TGTGCCAGCAGATCGCAGGGAGGGAGTGTCACTGAAGCTTTCTTT.

The chain carries TRBV5-1 and TRBJ1-1; 11 bases match TRBD1. Germline V gives CDR1 SGHRS, CDR2 YFSETQ. After removal of 6 bases from V and 4 bases from J, the junction contained 5 bases not matched to a gene. The CDR3 spans 14 residues. The CDR3: CASKPGTGGTEAFF. The CDR3 nucleotides are TGCGCCAGCAAACCTGGGACAGGGGGCACTGAAGCTTTCTTT.

This chain links TRBV7-6 with TRBJ2-7, with 7 positions matching TRBD2. The CDR3 sequence is 14 residues long. Germline trimming cut 4 bases from V and 3 bases from J; bases unmatched to any gene: 6. Germline values: CDR1 SGHVS, CDR2 FNYEAQ. CDR3 nucleotides: TGTGCCAGCAGCTCCCCTTCGGGGGGCTACGAGCAGTACTTC. The encoded protein is CASSSPSGGYEQYF.

This clone was seen just once. The rearrangement joins TRBV29-1 to TRBJ2-7; 10 nucleotides agree with TRBD1. This CDR3 spans 14 amino acids. Germline CDR1 is SQVTM and CDR2 is ANQGSEA. The J segment lost 1 base and the V segment lost 5 bases, leaving 5 bases of the junction unmatched. The CDR3 sequence: CSVQTGGASYEQYF. For the CDR3, the DNA is TGCAGCGTTCAGACAGGGGGCGCATCCTACGAGCAGTACTTC.

This chain connects TRBV28 to TRBJ2-4; D is perhaps TRBD2 (6 bases). V lost 5 bases and J lost 6, with 17 bases in between. Per the germline V gene, CDR1 is MDHEN and CDR2 is SYDVKM. The CDR3 spans 15 residues. The CDR3 here is CASSILGGEGNIQYF. The CDR3 nucleotides read TGTGCCAGCAGTATCTTGGGGGGAGAAGGAAACATTCAGTACTTC.

This chain uses TRBV30 with TRBJ2-1; TRBD2 agrees at 12 bases. V was pared by 7 bases and J by 10 bases, with 8 bases of the junction left unmatched. Germline CDR1 GTSNPN, CDR2 SVGIG (reference sequence). This CDR3 has 13 amino acids. The CDR3 here is CAFSLLAGGEQFF. CDR3 bases: TGTGCCTTCAGCTTACTAGCGGGAGGAGAGCAGTTCTTC.

The J gene is TRBJ1-2, the V gene TRBV6-1; weak D call: TRBD1 (6 bases). With 8 bases removed from V and 4 bases from J, the gap between germline ends came to 14 bases. Germline CDR1 reads MNHNS; CDR2 reads SASEGT. The CDR3 has 13 residues. CDR3 bases: TGTGCCAGCTCTGGGGGCAGGGCCTATGGCTACACCTTC. This translates into CASSGGRAYGYTF.

The chain combines TRBV5-1 with TRBJ1-5; TRBD1 aligns across 8 bases. From germline, CDR1 is SGHRS and CDR2 YFSETQ. The CDR3 contains 15 residues. V gave up 0 bases and J gave up 7 bases; unmatched junction bases: 6. CDR3 nucleotides: TGCGCCAGCAGCTTGGACAGGGGGGATGGGCAGCCCCAGCATTTT. It encodes CASSLDRGDGQPQHF.

The chain joins TRBV18 to TRBJ2-3; D perhaps matches TRBD1 (6 bases). Germline CDR1 reads KGHSH; CDR2 reads LQKENI. The CDR3 is 15 residues long. V was pared by 2 bases and J by 1 base, with 10 bases between. Here the CDR3 DNA reads TGTGCCAGCTCACCATCAGGGGCTGGCACAGATACGCAGTATTTT. It yields the protein CASSPSGAGTDTQYF.

This clone was seen just once. The chain joins TRBV5-6 to TRBJ2-1; 12 positions agree with TRBD2. The germline CDR1 and CDR2 sequences are SGHDT and YYEEEE. The CDR3 covers 16 residues. V was clipped by 0 bases and J by 10 bases; unmatched bases: 8. For the CDR3, the DNA is TGTGCCAGCAGCTTGGGACTAGCGGGAGAGCGGCCCGAGCAGTTCTTC. Its protein is CASSLGLAGERPEQFF.

This chain connects TRBV2 to TRBJ1-2; a possible D gene is TRBD1 (6 bases). The CDR3 is made up of 13 amino acids. The germline V gene has CDR1 SNHLY and CDR2 FYNNEI. The V and J ends lost 7 bases and 3 bases respectively, with 12 bases between them. The CDR3 nucleotides are TGTGCCAGCACCGACAGGTATCACTATGGCTACACCTTC. Protein: CASTDRYHYGYTF.

This chain joins TRBV6-1 and TRBJ1-4; TRBD1 is a possible D gene (5 bases). Germline CDR1 is MNHNS and CDR2 is SASEGT. V lost 6 bases and J lost 0, with 8 bases in between. The CDR3 is 14 amino acids. The CDR3 nucleotides read TGTGCCAGCAGAGAGACAGCAACTAATGAAAAACTGTTTTTT. This codes for CASRETATNEKLFF.

The gene calls are TRBV6-5 and TRBJ1-5; 10 bases line up with TRBD1. V lost 6 bases and J lost 2; bases outside the gene matches: 4. The CDR3 has 15 residues. The germline CDR1 and CDR2 sequences are MNHEY and SVGAGI. CDR3 sequence: CASRATGGGNQPQHF. The CDR3 bases are TGTGCCAGCAGAGCGACAGGGGGCGGCAATCAGCCCCAGCATTTT.

This rearrangement joins TRBV6-1 to TRBJ1-5; D possibly corresponds to TRBD1 (5 bases). Germline lookup yields CDR1 MNHNS and CDR2 SASEGT. Trimming shortened V by 8 bases and J by 1 base, and 15 bases separated the two germline ends. The CDR3 contains 15 residues. The CDR3 bases are TGTGCCAGCGGGGCCGGGACTGCGAGCAATCAGCCCCAGCATTTT. Its protein is CASGAGTASNQPQHF.

The chain uses TRBV18 and TRBJ1-5, with 8 bases lining up with TRBD1. After removal of 6 bases from V and 4 bases from J, the junction contained 5 bases not matched to a gene. Germline CDR1 and CDR2: KGHSH and LQKENI. The CDR3 is 14 residues long. The CDR3 is CASSADRANQPQHF. The CDR3 region has the DNA TGTGCCAGCTCTGCGGACAGGGCTAATCAGCCCCAGCATTTT.

V and J are TRBV7-3 and TRBJ2-3, with 9 bases that match TRBD2. J was trimmed by 4 bases and V by 2 bases; bases with no gene match: 7. There are 16 residues in the CDR3. Germline lookup yields CDR1 SGHTA and CDR2 FQGTGA. The CDR3 DNA is TGTGCCAGCAGCTTAGCGGCCGGGACTAGCTCAGATACGCAGTATTTT. It is translated as CASSLAAGTSSDTQYF.